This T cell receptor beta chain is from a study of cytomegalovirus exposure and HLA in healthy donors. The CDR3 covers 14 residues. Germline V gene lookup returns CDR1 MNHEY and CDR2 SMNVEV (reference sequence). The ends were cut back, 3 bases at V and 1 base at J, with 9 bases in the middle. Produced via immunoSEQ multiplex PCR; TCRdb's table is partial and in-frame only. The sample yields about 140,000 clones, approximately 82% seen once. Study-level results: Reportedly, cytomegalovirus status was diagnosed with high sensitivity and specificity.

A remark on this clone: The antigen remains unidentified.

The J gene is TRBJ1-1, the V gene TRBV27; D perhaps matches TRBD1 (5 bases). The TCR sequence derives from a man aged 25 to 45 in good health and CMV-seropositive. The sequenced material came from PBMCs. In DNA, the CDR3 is TGTGCCAGCAGTTTCGACAGAGGGAACACTGAAGCTTTCTTT. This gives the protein CASSFDRGNTEAFF.